This T cell receptor (beta chain) originates from a study of Graves' ophthalmopathy and Graves' hyperthyroidism. Study-level background: Specimen type is peripheral blood, obtained at initial diagnosis before any treatment. General observations from the study: A model of 13 signatures distinguished ophthalmopathy from stable hyperthyroidism at around 90% sensitivity and roughly 82% specificity. Thyroid clonotypes that were expanded above 0.001 frequency mostly also appeared in blood.

TCR beta CDR3 amplification used RNA transcripts. Following a first-round RT-PCR that used HTBI primers, a second-round multiplex PCR was carried out. TCRdb reanalysed the multiplex PCR reads using MiXCR and keeps one entry per CDR3 protein. Altogether 600,000 to 950,000 distinct CDR3 sequences are present, roughly two fifths being singletons, with the ten largest covering 44%. Disease in donors with ophthalmopathy had moderate-to-severe activity, CAS ≥3, NOSPECS ≥4 and under 3 months' duration. As to this clonotype: Its antigen is unidentified.

Deletions cut 7 bases from V and 5 bases from J, with 10 bases between. The CDR3 extends over 12 amino acids. The germline gives CDR1 SGDLS, CDR2 YYNGEE. Sequenced sample: peripheral blood. The V call is TRBV9, the J call TRBJ1-5; unclear D gene. The receptor comes from an adult man with Graves' ophthalmopathy. The CDR3, as DNA: TGTGCCAGCGGTTGGTCGGATCAGCCCCAGCATTTT. Its translation is CASGWSDQPQHF.